The 24 T cell receptor beta chains below all came from one sample that was sequenced in a study of PD-1 blockade in classical Hodgkin lymphoma. Sequencing used immunoSEQ multiplex PCR; TCRdb keeps in-frame clones, though not all of them. The sample consists of 95,000 to 100,000 clones, approximately 90% of them appearing once. Every patient relapsed after autologous stem cell transplantation, and brentuximab vedotin exposure varied. The specimen was peripheral blood mononuclear cells (PBMCs), collected before the second cycle of nivolumab. These receptors originate from a human donor with classical Hodgkin lymphoma.

For the CDR3, the DNA is TGTGCCAGCAGTGGCGGGACTTGGAACACTGAAGCTTTCTTT. Translated, it gives CASSGGTWNTEAFF. The genes are TRBV28 and TRBJ1-1, with D maybe TRBD1 (5 bases). Germline loops: CDR1 MDHEN, CDR2 SYDVKM. The V end was cut by 5 bases, the J end by 1 base, with 11 bases between. This CDR3 comprises 14 residues.

This sequence joins TRBV7-9 and TRBJ2-7; 11 bases align to TRBD2. The CDR3 sequence is 15 residues long. In germline, CDR1 is SEHNR, CDR2 FQNEAQ (reference sequence). V shed 5 bases, J shed 3 bases, and the junction held 6 bases outside the gene matches. The CDR3: CASSGASGGLYEQYF. The CDR3 DNA reads TGTGCCAGCAGCGGGGCTAGCGGGGGGCTCTACGAGCAGTACTTC. The full variable domain, completed using reference TRBV7-9 and TRBJ2-7, is DTGVSQNPRHKITKRGQNVTFRCDPISEHNRLYWYRQTLGQGPEFLTYFQNEAQLEKSRLLSDRFSAERPKGSFSTLEIQRTEQGDSAMYLCASSGASGGLYEQYFGPGTRLTVT.

The rearrangement uses TRBV7-9 and TRBJ2-1; tentatively, D is TRBD2 (5 bases). V gave up 2 bases and J gave up 9 bases, with 11 bases separating them. Germline assignment: CDR1 SEHNR and CDR2 FQNEAQ (reference sequence). The CDR3 is 13 residues long. Written as DNA, the CDR3 is TGTGCCAGCAGCTTATCCGGGATCGGTGAGCAGTTCTTC. Its protein product is CASSLSGIGEQFF.

The gene calls are TRBV2 and TRBJ1-1; TRBD1 is a possible D gene (6 bases). This CDR3 is built from 14 residues. Germline V gene lookup returns CDR1 SNHLY and CDR2 FYNNEI. V shed 3 bases and J shed 3 bases, with 11 bases lying between them. The CDR3 region has the DNA TGTGCCAGCAGTGAGACAGGAGGGTACACTGAAGCTTTCTTT. Its translation is CASSETGGYTEAFF.

The rearrangement links TRBV19 to TRBJ2-3, with D possibly matching TRBD1 (5 bases). The V gene lost 4 bases and the J gene lost 5 bases, with 13 bases spanning the gap. This CDR3 has 14 amino acids. Looked up from germline, CDR1 is LNHDA and CDR2 is SQIVND (reference sequence). The DNA of the CDR3 is TGTGCCAGTAGTAAGGTCAGGGAAGGAGATACGCAGTATTTT. Its protein is CASSKVREGDTQYF.

This chain links TRBV7-3 with TRBJ2-5; 7 bases align to TRBD1. The trim removed 4 bases at V and 5 bases at J, leaving 7 bases unmatched. The CDR3 runs 14 residues. Germline V CDR1 and CDR2: SGHTA, FQGTGA. This chain's CDR3 is CASSYTGARETQYF. The CDR3 DNA reads as TGTGCCAGCAGCTATACAGGGGCAAGGGAGACCCAGTACTTC. The full variable domain, rest sourced from reference TRBV7-3 and TRBJ2-5, is GAGVSQTPSNKVTEKGKYVELRCDPISGHTALYWYRQSLGQGPEFLIYFQGTGAADDSGLPNDRFFAVRPEGSVSTLKIQRTERGDSAVYLCASSYTGARETQYFGPGTRLLVL.

The chain carries TRBV10-3 and TRBJ2-7; a weak D match, TRBD2 (6 bases). Per the germline V gene, CDR1 is ENHRY and CDR2 is SYGVKD. This CDR3 is built from 14 residues. Deletions cut 10 bases from V and 0 bases from J, with 16 bases between. The CDR3 sequence: CATGRGEGSYEQYF. The CDR3 nucleotides read TGTGCCACCGGCCGCGGGGAAGGCTCCTACGAGCAGTACTTC.

The chain joins TRBV10-2 to TRBJ1-5; D not resolved. Between the trimmed V and J ends, which lost 2 bases and 2 bases, there was a span of 7 bases. The CDR3 consists of 14 residues. Germline V CDR1 and CDR2: WSHSY, SAAADI. This chain's CDR3 is CASSENGGNQPQHF. The CDR3 DNA reads as TGCGCCAGCAGTGAGAACGGAGGCAATCAGCCCCAGCATTTT.

V is TRBV7-2 and J is TRBJ2-2; 7 bases are a match to TRBD1. Germline V gene data show CDR1 as SGHTA and CDR2 as FQGNSA. This CDR3 is 14 amino acids long. With V trimmed by 1 base and J by 5 bases, 1 base remained unmatched. CDR3 loop: CASSLETGTGELFF. The CDR3 DNA reads TGTGCCAGCAGCTTAGAGACAGGGACCGGGGAGCTGTTTTTT.

The chain is built from TRBV27 and TRBJ1-1, with unresolved D. The CDR3 extends over 14 amino acids. V gave up 4 bases and J gave up 0 bases, with 9 bases separating them. Germline V gene sequence: CDR1 MNHEY, CDR2 SMNVEV (reference sequence). DNA for the CDR3: TGTGCCAGCAGTTATCAGCTAATGAACACTGAAGCTTTCTTT. This encodes CASSYQLMNTEAFF.

The chain has TRBV5-4 and TRBJ1-2; D unresolved. From germline, CDR1 is SGHNT and CDR2 YYREEE (reference sequence). CDR3 length equals 15 residues. Trimming took off 6 bases at V and 7 bases at J, with 22 bases between the two ends. CDR3 coding DNA: TGTGCCAGCACCAAGAAGGACCGAAATAAGAGTGGCTACACCTTC. It specifies CASTKKDRNKSGYTF.

This chain joins TRBV28 and TRBJ1-5; possibly TRBD1 for D (5 bases). CDR3 length: 14 residues. The V gene's germline CDR1 is MDHEN and CDR2 SYDVKM. Trimming pared 4 bases from V and 5 bases from J, leaving 12 bases between. CDR3 loop: CASSSGTGHQPQHF. In DNA form, the CDR3 reads TGTGCCAGCAGTTCCGGGACTGGACATCAGCCCCAGCATTTT.

This sequence joins TRBV27 and TRBJ2-1; 8 nucleotides align to TRBD1. Germline trimming cut 2 bases from V and 2 bases from J; bases unmatched to any gene: 2. CDR1 is MNHEY, CDR2 SMNVEV, per germline (reference sequence). The CDR3 has 15 amino acids. DNA for the CDR3: TGTGCCAGCAGTTTAAAACAGGGGGCCTACAATGAGCAGTTCTTC. Its translation: CASSLKQGAYNEQFF.

The chain employs TRBV9 and TRBJ2-1, with TRBD1 matching over 9 bases. CDR3 size: 20 residues. Germline V gene sequence: CDR1 SGDLS, CDR2 YYNGEE. The J segment lost 0 bases and the V segment lost 4 bases, leaving 17 bases of the junction unmatched. The CDR3 here is CASSSVVGGQGISSYNEQFF. Here the CDR3 DNA reads TGTGCCAGCAGCTCAGTAGTAGGAGGACAGGGGATAAGCTCCTACAATGAGCAGTTCTTC.

This clone was seen just once. CDR3 DNA sequence: TGTGCCAGCAGTTACCGCGGCGGGGGGGGCACTGAAGCTTTCTTT. The encoded protein is CASSYRGGGGTEAFF. V gene TRBV6-5 combines with J gene TRBJ1-1; TRBD1 might be the D (5 bases). The CDR3 sequence is 15 residues long. Per germline, CDR1 MNHEY and CDR2 SVGAGI. The germline V and J ends were trimmed by 2 bases and 4 bases, with 14 bases remaining between them.

V and J are TRBV7-9 and TRBJ1-1; 10 nucleotides agree with TRBD1. The J segment lost 5 bases and the V segment lost 4 bases, leaving 7 bases of the junction unmatched. CDR1 and CDR2 from the germline V gene are SEHNR and FQNEAQ (reference sequence). This CDR3 has 15 residues. The CDR3 loop reads CASSSRQGAGTEAFF. CDR3 sequence (DNA): TGTGCCAGCAGCTCGAGACAGGGGGCTGGGACTGAAGCTTTCTTT.

This chain joins TRBV29-1 and TRBJ2-2; D not resolved. The V end was cut by 4 bases, the J end by 1 base, with 4 bases between. CDR1 is SQVTM and CDR2 is ANQGSEA in the germline V gene. This CDR3 region has 12 residues. Here the CDR3 DNA reads TGCAGCGTTGGACAGAACACCGGGGAGCTGTTTTTT. This gives the protein CSVGQNTGELFF.

The chain is built from TRBV10-1 and TRBJ2-3; D may be TRBD2 (5 bases). With 8 bases removed from V and 0 bases from J, the gap between germline ends came to 12 bases. This CDR3 region has 14 residues. Germline lookup yields CDR1 WNHNN and CDR2 SYGVQD (reference sequence). The CDR3 here is CASLSGRSTDTQYF. The CDR3 DNA sequence: TGCGCCAGCCTCAGCGGCAGAAGCACAGATACGCAGTATTTT.

The chain recombines TRBV5-1 with TRBJ1-5; 7 nucleotides line up with TRBD1. The CDR3 runs 16 residues. In germline, CDR1 is SGHRS, CDR2 YFSETQ. Trimming took 0 bases from V and 6 from J; bases not matched to a gene: 9. CDR3 bases: TGCGCCAGCAGCTTGGCCGGGACAGTTGCCGGTCAGCCCCAGCATTTT. Amino acids: CASSLAGTVAGQPQHF.

The chain couples TRBV5-8 to TRBJ1-1; no definite D call. Germline lookup yields CDR1 SGHTS and CDR2 YDEGEE. The CDR3 sequence is 14 residues long. V lost 0 bases and J 1 base, leaving 7 bases between the germline ends. The CDR3 region has the DNA TGTGCCAGCAGCTTGGATCCGCCGAACACTGAAGCTTTCTTT. This codes for CASSLDPPNTEAFF. Supplemented by reference TRBV5-8 and TRBJ1-1, the full variable domain reads EAGVTQSPTHLIKTRGQQATLRCSPISGHTSVYWYQQALGLGLQFLLWYDEGEERNRGNFPPRFSGRQFPNYSSELNVNALELEDSALYLCASSLDPPNTEAFFGQGTRLTVV.

The CDR3 region has the DNA TGTGCCAGTAGCTACCGGGACAGGGTTAGCTACACCTTC. Amino acids: CASSYRDRVSYTF. The genes are TRBV19 and TRBJ1-2; 9 nucleotides match TRBD1. CDR3 length: 13 amino acids. Germline V gene lookup returns CDR1 LNHDA and CDR2 SQIVND (reference sequence). Trimming cost V 6 bases and J 9 bases; bases outside gene matches: 8.

The genes are TRBV6-1 and TRBJ1-5; TRBD1 might be the D (5 bases). The germline gives CDR1 MNHNS, CDR2 SASEGT. CDR3 length: 14 residues. Trimming stripped 7 bases from V and 1 base from J, with 11 bases between. This CDR3 is CASNRGLSNQPQHF. The CDR3 coding sequence is TGTGCCAGCAATAGGGGACTGAGCAATCAGCCCCAGCATTTT.

The rearrangement joins TRBV11-2 to TRBJ1-2; 9 bases fit TRBD1. Trimming removed 5 bases from V and 6 bases from J; junction bases left unmatched: 4. CDR1 and CDR2 (germline): SGHAT, FQNNGV. CDR3 length: 13 amino acids. The CDR3 nucleotides read TGTGCCAGCAGCATGGGGACAGGGCATGGCTACACCTTC. As protein: CASSMGTGHGYTF.

The V call is TRBV4-2, the J call TRBJ2-1, with D tentatively TRBD2 (5 bases). This CDR3 comprises 15 residues. V lost 0 bases to trimming and J lost 7 bases, with 13 bases between them. The germline V gene encodes CDR1 LGHNA and CDR2 YNFKEQ. The CDR3 protein is CASSQDIASWNEQFF. The CDR3 DNA reads TGTGCCAGCAGCCAAGATATAGCGTCCTGGAATGAGCAGTTCTTC.